These 4 T cell receptor beta chains were all obtained from the same sample, sequenced in a study of response to subunit inactivated influenza vaccine. Via MiXCR, TCRdb re-called the RT-PCR reads, giving one row per CDR3 protein. The sample includes 700,000 to 900,000 distinct CDR3 sequences, approximately 22% of them seen just once. The sequenced sample was PBMCs from blood, obtained around 5 days after vaccination. The receptors stem from a middle-aged man who received an inactivated influenza vaccine.

The chain recombines TRBV4-1 with TRBJ2-4; D unclear. Trimming pared 3 bases from V and 3 bases from J, leaving 9 bases between. The germline V gene has CDR1 MGHRA and CDR2 YSYEKL. The length of the CDR3 is 14 residues. The chain's CDR3 is CASSHPAVKNIQYF. CDR3 DNA: TGCGCCAGCAGCCATCCGGCAGTCAAAAACATTCAGTACTTC.

This clonotype has just a few counts. The chain links TRBV28 to TRBJ2-1; possible D gene TRBD2, 5 bases. V shed 3 bases and J shed 2 bases, with 8 bases lying between them. The CDR3 is 14 residues long. From germline, CDR1 is MDHEN and CDR2 SYDVKM. CDR3 nucleotides: TGTGCCAGCAGTTTTGCAGCGGCCTACAATGAGCAGTTCTTC. Encoded protein: CASSFAAAYNEQFF.

The gene calls are TRBV11-2 and TRBJ2-3; 7 bases align to TRBD2. V shed 4 bases and J 5 bases; nucleotides not matched to a gene: 9. The germline V gene encodes CDR1 SGHAT and CDR2 FQNNGV. The CDR3 has 15 amino acids. This CDR3 reads CASSSRDYLVDTQYF. In DNA form, the CDR3 reads TGTGCCAGCAGCTCGCGGGACTATTTGGTAGATACGCAGTATTTT.

This clonotype was seen a few times. CDR3 in amino acids: CASSPGTGAEKLFF. CDR3 in DNA: TGTGCCAGCAGTCCCGGGACAGGGGCCGAAAAACTGTTTTTT. The rearrangement links TRBV6-1 to TRBJ1-4; 10 nucleotides align to TRBD1. The CDR3 covers 14 residues. The V gene's germline CDR1 is MNHNS and CDR2 SASEGT. The V segment lost 5 bases and the J segment 8 bases; nucleotides outside the gene matches: 5.